This T cell receptor (beta chain) was identified in a study of T cells expressing NK-cell markers. Study details: HCMV serostatus: most of the eight sequenced donors positive, one negative.

Reprocessing the 5' RACE reads, TCRdb reports a single entry for every CDR3 protein and omits DNA. The sample holds about 150,000 distinct CDR3 sequences. The origin of this receptor is a woman aged 50 to 65 in good health. Source material: blood T cells: a sorted CD56 or NKG2C T cell subset, CD4+ or CD8+ T cells, or bulk PBMC T cells (not recorded which).

CDR3 sequence: CSARGLTSALYEQYF. The rearrangement joins TRBV20-1 to TRBJ2-7; the D gene TCRdb calls, TRBD2, cannot be checked with no DNA. From germline, CDR1 is DFQATT and CDR2 SNEGSKA (reference sequence). The CDR3 has 15 residues.